Each of the 14 T cell receptor beta chains below was sequenced from the same sample in a study of CD8 T cells in ankylosing spondylitis. General observations from the study: Characteristic of ankylosing spondylitis blood, it appeared, was a TCR beta motif comprising roughly eight highly homologous variants.

TCRdb recomputed calls from the 5' RACE reads with MiXCR, one row per CDR3 protein. The table shows about 220,000 distinct CDR3 sequences, with more than 5.5% occurring only once. These receptors have no known antigen. Sequencing input: blood, either unsorted or a sorted T cell fraction (not recorded which). These TCRs come from a male donor with ankylosing spondylitis.

This clonotype was recorded a few times. V gene TRBV5-6 combines with J gene TRBJ2-2; maybe TRBD2 (6 bases). V was trimmed by 1 base and J by 6 bases, leaving 10 bases between them. CDR3 length: 14 residues. Germline V gene data show CDR1 as SGHDT and CDR2 as YYEEEE. The CDR3 loop reads CASSLRWGAGELFF. The CDR3 DNA is TGTGCCAGCAGCTTGCGTTGGGGGGCCGGGGAGCTGTTTTTT.

This clonotype was seen ten or more times. The V gene is TRBV7-9, the J gene TRBJ1-1; 8 bases are a match to TRBD1. Germline V lookup: CDR1 SEHNR, CDR2 FQNEAQ (reference sequence). Trimming took 6 bases from V and 1 from J; bases not matched to a gene: 7. The CDR3 totals 15 residues. CDR3 DNA sequence: TGTGCCAGCAGAAATCCCGGGACAGGGAACACTGAAGCTTTCTTT. It specifies CASRNPGTGNTEAFF.

The CDR3 is CASSTRLAFYEQYF. In nucleotides, the CDR3 is TGTGCCAGTAGTACCCGACTAGCATTCTACGAGCAGTACTTC. The chain recombines TRBV19 with TRBJ2-7; 7 nucleotides match TRBD2. The germline CDR1 and CDR2 sequences are LNHDA and SQIVND (reference sequence). Trimming removed 4 bases from V and 3 bases from J; junction bases left unmatched: 6. The CDR3 has 14 residues.

The rearrangement links TRBV20-1 to TRBJ2-7, with 10 bases identical to TRBD1. The CDR3 extends over 15 amino acids. V was pared by 6 bases and J by 2 bases, with 10 bases of the junction left unmatched. In germline, CDR1 is DFQATT, CDR2 SNEGSKA (reference sequence). This CDR3 reads CSAPPGTGAPYEQYF. Here the CDR3 DNA reads TGCAGTGCCCCTCCCGGGACAGGGGCCCCCTACGAGCAGTACTTC.

In this sample, this clonotype turned up many times. This chain joins TRBV7-9 and TRBJ2-3, with 10 bases that match TRBD2. Germline trimming cut 4 bases from V and 2 bases from J; bases unmatched to any gene: 9. The CDR3 runs 17 residues. Germline CDR1 reads SEHNR; CDR2 reads FQNEAQ (reference sequence). The CDR3 nucleotides read TGTGCCAGCAGCTACATCATAGCGGGAGGAAACACAGATACGCAGTATTTT. It yields the protein CASSYIIAGGNTDTQYF.

This clonotype was seen at least ten times. This chain connects TRBV27 to TRBJ2-5; 14 positions agree with TRBD2. The V gene end was trimmed by 6 bases and the J gene end by 4 bases; junction bases not matched to a gene: 4. This CDR3 region has 15 residues. The germline V gene has CDR1 MNHEY and CDR2 SMNVEV (reference sequence). The chain's CDR3 is CASRKTSGRVETQYF. As DNA, the CDR3 is TGTGCCAGCAGGAAGACTAGCGGGAGGGTAGAGACCCAGTACTTC.

Ten or more counts support this clonotype. The chain combines TRBV9 with TRBJ2-5, with TRBD2 identical over 14 bases. The V gene's germline CDR1 is SGDLS and CDR2 YYNGEE. The CDR3 has 18 amino acids. With 4 bases clipped from V and 4 bases from J, the junction kept 12 bases outside the gene matches. The CDR3 sequence: CASSPRETSGGAGETQYF. DNA of the CDR3: TGTGCCAGCAGCCCTAGGGAGACTAGCGGGGGGGCAGGAGAGACCCAGTACTTC.

A few counts support this clonotype. The chain is built from TRBV9 and TRBJ2-7, with 8 positions matching TRBD1. The CDR3 runs to 15 residues. Germline CDR1 is SGDLS and CDR2 is YYNGEE. Trimming cost V 0 bases and J 6 bases; bases outside gene matches: 8. The CDR3 DNA is TGTGCCAGCAGCGTAGTTGCAGGGGGCAATTCCGAGCAGTACTTC. Residues: CASSVVAGGNSEQYF.

There are many counts of this clonotype. The rearrangement joins TRBV5-1 to TRBJ1-1, with TRBD1 identical over 9 bases. The germline V gene encodes CDR1 SGHRS and CDR2 YFSETQ. Trimming cost V 0 bases and J 5 bases; bases outside gene matches: 11. The CDR3 length is 17 residues. The CDR3 protein is CASSLEGTGLVVTEAFF. The CDR3 region has the DNA TGCGCCAGCAGCTTGGAAGGGACAGGGCTGGTCGTTACTGAAGCTTTCTTT.

V usage is TRBV18 and J usage is TRBJ1-2; tentatively, D is TRBD1 (6 bases). This CDR3 spans 16 amino acids. V lost 3 bases, J lost 4 bases, and 18 bases lay in between. The germline V gene has CDR1 KGHSH and CDR2 LQKENI. The CDR3 sequence is CASSPQEAVRGYGYTF. The CDR3 region has the DNA TGTGCCAGCTCACCCCAAGAGGCTGTCAGGGGCTATGGCTACACCTTC.

This clonotype was seen at least ten times. This sequence joins TRBV4-3 and TRBJ1-1; D gene uncertain. V was shortened by 0 bases and J by 1 base, with 9 bases between the two germline ends. Germline-derived CDR1 and CDR2 are LGHNA and YSLEER. The CDR3 totals 15 residues. The CDR3 bases are TGCGCCAGCAGCCAAGATCCCCAGAAGAACACTGAAGCTTTCTTT. Its protein is CASSQDPQKNTEAFF.

The chain links TRBV6-2 or TRBV6-3 to TRBJ2-7, with a possible D match to TRBD2 (5 bases). Germline CDR1 MNHEY, CDR2 SVGEGT. Trimming took 6 bases from V and 0 from J, leaving 15 bases between them. The CDR3 totals 15 residues. The CDR3 loop reads CASSLWSGGSYEQYF. For the CDR3, the DNA is TGTGCCAGCAGCTTATGGAGCGGAGGCTCCTACGAGCAGTACTTC.

This clonotype was counted between two and nine times. The chain carries TRBV11-3 and TRBJ2-1; 8 positions agree with TRBD1. The CDR3 is made up of 14 amino acids. The germline V gene has CDR1 SGHNT and CDR2 YENEEA. After removal of 4 bases from V and 8 bases from J, the junction contained 7 bases not matched to a gene. The CDR3 here is CASSYGGTGDEQFF. CDR3 DNA sequence: TGTGCCAGCAGCTACGGCGGGACAGGAGATGAGCAGTTCTTC.

This clonotype was seen ten or more times. The gene calls are TRBV28 and TRBJ2-7; 7 bases map to TRBD1. The CDR3 totals 14 residues. The germline V gene encodes CDR1 MDHEN and CDR2 SYDVKM. Trimming at V came to 3 bases and at J to 3 bases, leaving 5 bases not matched to a gene. CDR3 region: CASSFFRGNYEQYF. CDR3 nucleotides: TGTGCCAGCAGTTTCTTCAGGGGGAACTACGAGCAGTACTTC.